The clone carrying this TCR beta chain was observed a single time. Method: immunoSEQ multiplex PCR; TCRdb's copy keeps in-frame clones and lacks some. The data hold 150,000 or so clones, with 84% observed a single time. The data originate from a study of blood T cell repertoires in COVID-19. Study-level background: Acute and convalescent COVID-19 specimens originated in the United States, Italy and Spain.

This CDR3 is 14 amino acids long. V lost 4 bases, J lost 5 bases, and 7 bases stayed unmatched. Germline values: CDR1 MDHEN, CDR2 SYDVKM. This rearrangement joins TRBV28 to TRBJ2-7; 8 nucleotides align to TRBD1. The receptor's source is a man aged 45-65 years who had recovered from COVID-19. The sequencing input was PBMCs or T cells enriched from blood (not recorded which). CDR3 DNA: TGTGCCAGCAGTTCACTGGACAGGGAAAACGAGCAGTACTTC. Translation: CASSSLDRENEQYF.